The present entry profiles one T cell receptor (beta chain) with its context. TCRdb keeps only in-frame clones here, not all; method: immunoSEQ multiplex PCR. Of 60,000 to 75,000 clones in the sample, 87% were seen once. The CDR3 has 16 amino acids. Germline V gene lookup returns CDR1 LNHDA and CDR2 SQIVND (reference sequence). V was pared by 6 bases and J by 4 bases, with 8 bases of the junction left unmatched. The data originate from a study of OX40 agonist ivuxolimab in advanced cancers. Study-wide background: Participants, 70% to 90% male, averaged about 59 years of age, ranging from about 23 to 80.

The material was CD4+ or CD8+ T cells sorted from blood, obtained in a trial of the OX40 agonist ivuxolimab. This chain uses TRBV19 with TRBJ2-5, with 13 bases identical to TRBD2. The receptor was isolated from an adult with an advanced solid tumor such as melanoma, head and neck, liver or kidney cancer. In nucleotides, the CDR3 is TGTGCCAGTAGCAAATCACTAGCGGGGGGGCCAGAGACCCAGTACTTC. Protein product: CASSKSLAGGPETQYF. Full variable domain (outside the CDR3, taken from reference TRBV19 and TRBJ2-5): DGGITQSPKYLFRKEGQNVTLSCEQNLNHDAMYWYRQDPGQGLRLIYYSQIVNDFQKGDIAEGYSVSREKKESFPLTVTSAQKNPTAFYLCASSKSLAGGPETQYFGPGTRLLVL.